This is a list of T cell receptor beta chains from one sample in a study of T cells in Graves' hyperthyroidism and ophthalmopathy. From the multiplex PCR reads, TCRdb called clonotypes with MiXCR, one entry per CDR3 protein. This sample yields around 450,000 distinct CDR3 sequences, of which roughly 15% are seen a single time; 5% to 6.5% belongs to the top ten. The sequencing sample was made of blood. Every receptor here comes from a young woman with Graves' hyperthyroidism. Each CDR3 is given without its conserved first and last residue. Each record gives: J gene, V gene, CDR3 protein.

TRBJ2-5 | TRBV7-9 | ASSQDRGHQETQY
TRBJ2-3 | TRBV19 | ASSTESPADTQY
TRBJ2-5 | TRBV6-1 | ASSSLGETQY
TRBJ1-1 | TRBV9 | ASSAARTGGTEAF
TRBJ2-7 | TRBV2 | ASSGDRLYEQY
TRBJ2-7 | TRBV19 | ASSRVAAYEQY
TRBJ2-3 | TRBV10-3 | AISGATVGTDTQY
TRBJ2-6 | TRBV20-1 | SARDTGRAGANVLT
TRBJ1-1 | TRBV4-1 | ASSLDRSLNTEAF
TRBJ1-3 | TRBV7-2 | ASSPGGNSGNTIY
TRBJ2-5 | TRBV7-6 | ASSPRGSGTQETQY
TRBJ2-7 | TRBV7-8 | ASSFGTSGRAPRYEQY
TRBJ2-1 | TRBV5-5 | ASSTTGTSNNEQF
TRBJ2-7 | TRBV28 | ASKVLAASYEQY
TRBJ1-2 | TRBV7-2 | ASSLRLGANGYT
TRBJ2-5 | TRBV20-1 | SARLTGGRETQY
TRBJ1-2 | TRBV11-2 | ASSLGQDTYGYT
TRBJ2-3 | TRBV20-1 | SAKEDSSTDTQY
TRBJ1-2 | TRBV28 | ASSLLRQGGGYT
TRBJ2-2 | TRBV6-1 | ASTKGVATGELF
TRBJ1-4 | TRBV2 | ASSKGTGVNEKLF
TRBJ2-3 | TRBV3-1 | ASSHVSATDTQY
TRBJ2-3 | TRBV12-3/TRBV12-4 | ASSRDVTSTDTQY
TRBJ2-7 | TRBV20-1 | SATYRDRAYEQY
TRBJ2-2 | TRBV12-3/TRBV12-4 | ASSSDLNTGELF
TRBJ1-1 | TRBV24-1 | ATSWGQGTEAF
TRBJ2-5 | TRBV9 | ASSVASGGIQETQY
TRBJ2-1 | TRBV19 | ASRGTSGSDSRSVEQF
TRBJ2-1 | TRBV3-1 | ASSSGTSGNEQF
TRBJ1-3 | TRBV4-1 | ASSQPGGLSGNTIY
TRBJ1-1 | TRBV19 | ASSPSTGTGKTEAF
TRBJ1-1 | TRBV6-2/TRBV6-3 | ASENRGATEAF
TRBJ2-2 | TRBV19 | ASRVWAPQNGELF
TRBJ2-1 | TRBV19 | ASSIGLAGGAYNEQF
TRBJ1-6 | TRBV9 | ASSVGFLGSPLH
TRBJ2-5 | TRBV27 | ASSFLQGSETQY
TRBJ2-1 | TRBV20-1 | SARLAGNNEQF
TRBJ1-2 | TRBV19 | ASSIGEGTPGYT
TRBJ2-1 | TRBV7-9 | ASSLMGGWGDEQF
TRBJ1-3 | TRBV4-1 | ASSQTPDRDRYTIY
TRBJ1-2 | TRBV29-1 | SVGGDRDYGYT
TRBJ1-1 | TRBV6-1 | ASSRAFPALTEAF
TRBJ2-7 | TRBV7-9 | ASSLPDLDREQY
TRBJ2-3 | TRBV5-6 | ASSLVRGPSTDTQY
TRBJ2-6 | TRBV12-3/TRBV12-4 | ASSLNQGGSGANVLT
TRBJ2-3 | TRBV5-1 | ASGLAGGRDTQY
TRBJ2-2 | TRBV7-2 | AGSLGRSTGELF
TRBJ2-6 | TRBV6-9 | ASRDDRGKSSGANVLT
TRBJ2-3 | TRBV11-2 | ASSLVVRVGADTQY
TRBJ1-4 | TRBV30 | AWNRQGHEKLF
TRBJ2-1 | TRBV3-1 | ASSQVGRTSGSKYNEQF
TRBJ2-1 | TRBV12-3/TRBV12-4 | ASRGGTSGSSYNEQF
TRBJ2-5 | TRBV20-1 | SASLAGEETQY